This T cell receptor (beta chain) derives from a study of T cells in Graves' hyperthyroidism and ophthalmopathy (dated by TCRdb to between 2018 and 2021). Regarding the study in general: Peripheral blood was sampled at the time of initial diagnosis, prior to any treatment. Following sampling, methimazole starting at 30 mg daily was given to hyperthyroidism patients, and high-dose intravenous methylprednisolone was given to ophthalmopathy patients. The study also compared thyroid tissue and blood T-cell repertoires from a handful of Graves' hyperthyroidism patients. The roughly 94 discovery patients were randomly divided into training and test sets at a 7:3 ratio. Prospective prediction of ophthalmopathy was tested in an independent validation cohort consisting of fewer than 20 hyperthyroidism patients and 17 patients who later progressed to ophthalmopathy. To identify distinguishing TCR V-J signatures, a discovery cohort of about a hundred patients was used, comprising 43 with Graves' ophthalmopathy and approximately 57 with stable Graves' hyperthyroidism. According to the paper, TCR Vbeta CDR3 sequencing was carried out on some 140 peripheral blood samples, which came from around 43 ophthalmopathy, 80 or so hyperthyroidism and about 17 progressor patients.

Via the germline V gene, CDR1 is SGHVS and CDR2 FQNEAQ. Relative to germline, V is missing 5 bases and J is missing 0 bases, with 6 bases of the junction outside any gene match. The CDR3 covers 15 residues, taking in both the cysteine and the phenylalanine. Just CDR3 DNA is preserved here, 45 bases in frame from base 1. Amplification of TCR beta CDR3 regions was carried out from RNA transcripts. The first round of RT-PCR for the TCR CDR3 was performed with the HTBI primer set and the Qiagen OneStep RT-PCR kit. The libraries were constructed in a second round of multiplex PCR and then size-selected and purified. The libraries were sequenced on an Illumina HiSeq2000 using paired-end 100 bp reads. The authors' pipeline ran thus. SOAPnuke was used to process the raw data, with reads discarded if the reads contained adapters or uncalled bases, had a mean Phred below 15, or lacked an exact constant-primer or identifier match. COPE v1.2.5 was used to merge the high-quality paired reads, and each unique nucleotide sequence was defined as a clonotype. Clonotypes were aligned to IMGT TRBV, TRBD and TRBJ reference segments using MiTCR v1.1. Analysis was restricted to V-J combinations with a frequency above 0.0001, which covered about 99% of repertoires. The TCS score was defined as F50 (clonal expansion) divided by E x V (chaos), with BLOSUM62-based TCRdist calculated between CDR3 peptides within each V-J. Welch's t-statistics and random forest reduced 500 to 650 V-J features to some 14, which were used in a naive Bayes classifier (R e1071). TCRdb handled the public reads itself, with Q25 trimming in fastp and clone calling in MiXCR, and kept productive beta chains. Rows merge per CDR3 protein into single entries with the most common DNA and genes. Here the V and J calls rest on TCRdb's processing, not on the authors' analysis. The sample data list approximately 610,000 distinct CDR3 sequences, and 15% to 20% of these were observed just once. The ten largest account for 15% to 20% of the sample.

Ten or more counts support this clonotype. Its specific antigen is unknown. Base qualities are not at hand, and no much larger clone is one base apart. The full study reports these points: In validation, progression to ophthalmopathy was predicted by the model with 70.59% sensitivity and 72% to 85% specificity, a median of 6.5 months before onset. Most expanded thyroid clonotypes (frequency above 0.001) were also found in blood, which suggests that blood repertoires may mirror thyroid immune responses. A model built on a 13 V-J signature distinguished ophthalmopathy from stable hyperthyroidism, reaching roughly 88% sensitivity and about 81% specificity in cross-validation and 80%/75% in testing. Sample size was not statistically predetermined, and blinding of investigators to group allocation was not performed.

A patient counted as having stable Graves' hyperthyroidism if no progression to ophthalmopathy occurred over 18 months of follow-up. Hyperthyroidism patients were newly diagnosed, had a disease duration of under 2 months, and were aged 18 to 65 years. Any patient with an uncontrolled infection, another autoimmune disease, pregnancy or lactation was excluded. Diagnoses relied on clinical symptoms, serum thyroxine and TRAb, thyroid ultrasound and orbital computed tomography. PBMCs were separated from approximately 10 ml of fresh peripheral blood using Ficoll-Paque density gradient centrifugation. Trizol reagent was used to extract total RNA, and RNA quality was then checked on an Agilent 2100 Bioanalyzer.

Source material: blood. The V gene is TRBV7-8 and the J gene is TRBJ2-7, with 8 central nucleotides matching TRBD2. The clonotype comes from a woman between 18 and 30 years old with Graves' hyperthyroidism. The nucleotide sequence reads TGTGCCAGCAGCCCGGGACTAGGATTCTCCTACGAGCAGTACTTC. It translates as CASSPGLGFSYEQYF. Here the CDR3 is joined to the reference TRBV7-8 and TRBJ2-7 genes, and the full variable domain is: GAGVSQSPRYKVAKRGQDVALRCDPISGHVSLFWYQQALGQGPEFLTYFQNEAQLDKSGLPSDRFFAERPEGSVSTLKIQRTQQEDSAVYLCASSPGLGFSYEQYFGPGTRLTVT.